The clone carrying this TCR beta chain turned up a few times. The data belong to a study of blood T cell repertoires in COVID-19. Study in general: COVID-19 samples from acute and convalescent phases originated in the United States, Italy and Spain.

Profiled with immunoSEQ multiplex PCR; TCRdb holds only in-frame clones, not every one. The sample has roughly 250,000 clones; 80% to 90% are singletons. This CDR3 has 15 residues. Germline V gene lookup returns CDR1 SGHRS and CDR2 YFSETQ. V shed 2 bases, J shed 8 bases, and the junction held 9 bases outside the gene matches. During active infection, Seattle patients enrolled and were then monitored through disease. The source material was peripheral blood. The rearrangement links TRBV5-1 to TRBJ1-4, with 7 bases matching TRBD1. The sequence was collected from a woman in her 30s with COVID-19, enrolled during active disease. The CDR3 region is CASSLQTGMGEKLFF. The CDR3 DNA sequence: TGCGCCAGCAGCTTACAGACAGGGATGGGGGAAAAACTGTTTTTT.